This passage covers 2 T cell receptor beta chains from one sample sequenced in a study of OX40 agonist ivuxolimab in advanced cancers. TCRdb's copy holds only in-frame clones and misses some; the assay was immunoSEQ multiplex PCR. The data contain around 19,000 clones, over 70% of them singletons. Source: CD4+ or CD8+ T cells sorted from blood, taken in a trial of the OX40 agonist ivuxolimab. The source of these receptors is an adult with an advanced solid tumor such as melanoma, head and neck, liver or kidney cancer.

The genes are TRBV21-1 and TRBJ2-5. TRBV21-1 is a pseudogene segment. CDR3 size: 19 residues. The CDR3 DNA follows: TGTGCCAGCAGCCCTTTCCAGGGTGTTGAGGCCATAAGGGACGGGACCCAGTACTTC. Amino acid sequence: CASSPFQGVEAIRDGTQYF.

The chain joins TRBV9 to TRBJ2-2; D unresolved. The germline V gene encodes CDR1 SGDLS and CDR2 YYNGEE. The CDR3 totals 12 residues. The V gene lost 4 bases and the J gene lost 2 bases, with 3 bases spanning the gap. As DNA, the CDR3 is TGTGCCAGCAGCCTTAACACCGGGGAGCTGTTTTTT. Translated, it gives CASSLNTGELFF.